This T cell receptor beta chain is from a study of blood T cell repertoires in COVID-19. Trimming at V came to 7 bases and at J to 4 bases, leaving 11 bases not matched to a gene. From germline, CDR1 is LNHDA and CDR2 SQIVND (reference sequence). The CDR3 is made up of 15 amino acids. Participants were aged about 18 to 89 years from 24 US areas. Donors were grouped by their self-reported clinical history. Profiling relied on immunoSEQ multiplex PCR, and the TCRdb table lists in-frame clones only, not all of them. This sample has 150,000 or so clones, with roughly 83% found just once. The receptor was isolated from a man in his fifties who had recovered from COVID-19. The specimen sequenced was PBMCs or T cells enriched from blood (not recorded which). This chain joins TRBV19 and TRBJ1-1; 8 positions agree with TRBD1. The CDR3 region is CASKPLRGQGTEAFF. The CDR3 bases are TGTGCCAGTAAACCACTCAGGGGGCAGGGCACTGAAGCTTTCTTT.